Each of the 27 T cell receptor beta chains below was sequenced from the same sample in a study of OX40 agonist ivuxolimab in advanced cancers. Assay: immunoSEQ multiplex PCR; the TCRdb copy retains only in-frame clones and omits some. The sample comprises some 97,000 clones, around nine tenths of which are singletons, and approximately 0.34% rests with the top ten. The sequencing used CD4+ or CD8+ T cells sorted from blood, collected in a trial of the OX40 agonist ivuxolimab. The receptors come from an adult with an advanced solid tumor such as melanoma, head and neck, liver or kidney cancer.

In its sample, this clone was seen once. The J gene is TRBJ2-7, the V gene TRBV15, with D possibly TRBD2 on 7 matching bases. Germline CDR1 reads LNHNV; CDR2 reads YYDKDF (reference sequence). V lost 0 bases and J 2 bases, leaving 23 bases between the germline ends. This CDR3 has 19 residues. The CDR3 region is CATSRDGGRLAEITYEQYF. The DNA for the CDR3 is TGTGCCACCAGCAGAGACGGGGGGCGGCTAGCGGAGATTACCTACGAGCAGTACTTC.

The chain is built from TRBV10-3 and TRBJ2-2; 8 bases line up with TRBD2. From germline, CDR1 is ENHRY and CDR2 SYGVKD. CDR3 length: 14 amino acids. Losses at the gene ends were 5 bases for V and 9 bases for J; bases not matched to a gene: 8. The chain's CDR3 is CAISLPGGARELFF. The CDR3 nucleotides read TGTGCCATCAGTCTCCCGGGGGGGGCGCGGGAGCTGTTTTTT.

The V gene is TRBV18, the J gene TRBJ1-1, with TRBD1 as a possible D gene (5 bases). CDR3 length equals 15 residues. The germline V gene encodes CDR1 KGHSH and CDR2 LQKENI. V lost 3 bases and J 2 bases, leaving 13 bases between the germline ends. The CDR3 DNA reads TGTGCCAGCTCACCTACGGGACCTCCTAACACTGAAGCTTTCTTT. This encodes CASSPTGPPNTEAFF.

The chain couples TRBV2 to TRBJ2-5, with 7 bases identical to TRBD1. Trimming removed 8 bases from V and 3 bases from J; junction bases left unmatched: 0. The CDR3 has 11 amino acids. Germline V gene data show CDR1 as SNHLY and CDR2 as FYNNEI. CDR3: CASGTEETQYF. Written as DNA, the CDR3 is TGTGCCAGCGGGACAGAAGAGACCCAGTACTTC.

CDR3 region: CASSPRTDPNEQFF. Here the CDR3 DNA reads TGTGCCAGCTCACCAAGGACAGATCCCAATGAGCAGTTCTTC. This rearrangement joins TRBV18 to TRBJ2-1; weak D call: TRBD1 (6 bases). The CDR3 has 14 amino acids. The V end was cut by 2 bases, the J end by 6 bases, with 11 bases between. Germline-derived CDR1 and CDR2 are KGHSH and LQKENI. Full variable domain (rest looked up from reference TRBV18 and TRBJ2-1): NAGVMQNPRHLVRRRGQEARLRCSPMKGHSHVYWYRQLPEEGLKFMVYLQKENIIDESGMPKERFSAEFPKEGPSILRIQQVVRGDSAAYFCASSPRTDPNEQFFGPGTRLTVL.

This clone was observed once. V usage is TRBV5-4 and J usage is TRBJ2-4; D is unresolved. CDR3 size: 13 residues. V was cut by 0 bases and J by 8 bases, with 9 bases left in between. The germline V gene has CDR1 SGHNT and CDR2 YYREEE (reference sequence). CDR3 in amino acids: CASSLAARDIQYF. The CDR3 DNA follows: TGTGCCAGCAGCTTGGCAGCGCGTGACATTCAGTACTTC. Together with reference TRBV5-4 and TRBJ2-4, the CDR3 gives the full variable domain: ETGVTQSPTHLIKTRGQQVTLRCSSQSGHNTVSWYQQALGQGPQFIFQYYREEENGRGNFPPRFSGLQFPNYSSELNVNALELDDSALYLCASSLAARDIQYFGAGTRLSVL.

V and J are TRBV5-6 and TRBJ2-7; TRBD1 matches 10 bases. The germline V gene has CDR1 SGHDT and CDR2 YYEEEE. The V gene end was trimmed by 3 bases and the J gene end by 2 bases; junction bases not matched to a gene: 2. The CDR3 length is 14 residues. The CDR3 bases are TGTGCCAGCAGCTGGACAGGGGGGACCTACGAGCAGTACTTC. Its protein is CASSWTGGTYEQYF.

The rearrangement joins TRBV19 to TRBJ2-2; D is possibly TRBD1 (6 bases). CDR1 and CDR2 from the germline V gene are LNHDA and SQIVND (reference sequence). The ends were cut back, 2 bases at V and 6 bases at J, with 10 bases in the middle. This CDR3 contains 14 residues. The CDR3 spells CASSIHRVSGELFF. CDR3 in DNA: TGTGCCAGTAGTATACACAGGGTTTCCGGGGAGCTGTTTTTT.

The chain carries TRBV4-3 and TRBJ2-3; 12 bases map to TRBD2. V was pared by 1 base and J by 6 bases, with 5 bases of the junction left unmatched. The length of the CDR3 is 16 residues. The germline V gene has CDR1 LGHNA and CDR2 YSLEER. The CDR3 loop is CASSQAGTSGFDTQYF. The CDR3 DNA reads as TGCGCCAGCAGCCAAGCCGGGACTAGCGGGTTCGATACGCAGTATTTT.

This clone was picked up one time. V usage is TRBV19 and J usage is TRBJ2-3; TRBD2 aligns across 11 bases. V lost 8 bases and J lost 2; bases outside the gene matches: 3. CDR3 size: 14 residues. The germline CDR1 and CDR2 sequences are LNHDA and SQIVND (reference sequence). The CDR3 sequence: CASQLAGVTDTQYF. Written as DNA, the CDR3 is TGTGCCAGTCAACTAGCGGGAGTCACAGATACGCAGTATTTT.

The rearrangement links TRBV9 to TRBJ2-5; 13 nucleotides match TRBD2. V lost 4 bases to trimming and J lost 4 bases; unmatched junction nucleotides: 7. Germline V lookup: CDR1 SGDLS, CDR2 YYNGEE. The length of the CDR3 is 16 residues. CDR3 bases: TGTGCCAGCAGCTTTGGACTAGCGGGAGTTAGAGAGACCCAGTACTTC. Amino acid sequence: CASSFGLAGVRETQYF. Looking up the rest from reference TRBV9 and TRBJ2-5 gives the full variable domain: DSGVTQTPKHLITATGQRVTLRCSPRSGDLSVYWYQQSLDQGLQFLIQYYNGEERAKGNILERFSAQQFPDLHSELNLSSLELGDSALYFCASSFGLAGVRETQYFGPGTRLLVL.

The chain couples TRBV6-5 to TRBJ2-1, with a weak D call TRBD2 (5 bases). CDR3 length: 13 amino acids. The V gene lost 3 bases and the J gene lost 7 bases, with 10 bases spanning the gap. Per germline, CDR1 MNHEY and CDR2 SVGAGI. CDR3 in DNA: TGTGCCAGCAGTTATACTAGTCTGAATGAGCAGTTCTTC. Translating it yields CASSYTSLNEQFF.

This clone came up a few times. This chain joins TRBV11-2 and TRBJ2-1; TRBD2 might be the D (6 bases). V lost 5 bases, J lost 2 bases, and 13 bases lay in between. CDR1 and CDR2 (germline): SGHAT, FQNNGV. The length of the CDR3 is 15 residues. CDR3 sequence reads: CASSPGQRAYNEQFF. CDR3 in DNA: TGTGCCAGCAGCCCAGGCCAGCGGGCCTACAATGAGCAGTTCTTC.

This sequence joins TRBV5-6 and TRBJ2-5, with D maybe TRBD1 (6 bases). The ends were cut back, 1 base at V and 0 bases at J, with 13 bases in the middle. The CDR3 sequence is 16 residues long. Germline loops: CDR1 SGHDT, CDR2 YYEEEE. The CDR3 region has the DNA TGTGCCAGCAGCTTGCGAGGGACACCGTACCAAGAGACCCAGTACTTC. Translated: CASSLRGTPYQETQYF. The whole variable domain, remainder taken from reference TRBV5-6 and TRBJ2-5, is DAGVTQSPTHLIKTRGQQVTLRCSPKSGHDTVSWYQQALGQGPQFIFQYYEEEERQRGNFPDRFSGHQFPNYSSELNVNALLLGDSALYLCASSLRGTPYQETQYFGPGTRLLVL.

The chain is built from TRBV28 and TRBJ1-4; possible D gene TRBD1, 5 bases. Germline CDR1 reads MDHEN; CDR2 reads SYDVKM. V was clipped by 3 bases and J by 6 bases, with 8 bases between them. The CDR3 totals 13 residues. CDR3 bases: TGTGCCAGCAGTTTTATCAGGGATGAAAAACTGTTTTTT. Protein product: CASSFIRDEKLFF.

This sequence joins TRBV11-3 and TRBJ2-7; 10 bases are shared with TRBD2. Trimming took 3 bases from V and 3 from J; bases not matched to a gene: 14. CDR3 length: 18 residues. The germline V gene has CDR1 SGHNT and CDR2 YENEEA. Here the CDR3 reads CASSFLAGELGGNYEQYF. The CDR3 region has the DNA TGTGCCAGCAGCTTTCTAGCGGGAGAGCTGGGGGGTAACTACGAGCAGTACTTC.

This chain links TRBV25-1 with TRBJ2-1; 9 bases fit TRBD2. Germline CDR1 and CDR2: MGHDK and SYGVNS. Trimming removed 5 bases from V and 4 bases from J; junction bases left unmatched: 6. This CDR3 has 15 amino acids. DNA of the CDR3: TGTGCCAGCAGTTCCCTGCGGGGGGGGTACAATGAGCAGTTCTTC. Encoded protein: CASSSLRGGYNEQFF.

The genes are TRBV19 and TRBJ2-7; D uncertain. The CDR3 loop spans 13 amino acids. CDR1 is LNHDA and CDR2 is SQIVND in the germline V gene (reference sequence). Trimming stripped 0 bases from V and 10 bases from J, with 13 bases between. CDR3 bases: TGTGCCAGTAGTATAGAGGTACGGTCGCCACAGTACTTC. Protein sequence: CASSIEVRSPQYF. The variable domain in full, completed from reference TRBV19 and TRBJ2-7, reads DGGITQSPKYLFRKEGQNVTLSCEQNLNHDAMYWYRQDPGQGLRLIYYSQIVNDFQKGDIAEGYSVSREKKESFPLTVTSAQKNPTAFYLCASSIEVRSPQYFGPGTRLTVT.

The rearrangement joins TRBV13 to TRBJ2-1; TRBD2 agrees at 9 bases. CDR1 is PRHDT, CDR2 FYEKMQ, per germline (reference sequence). Trimming removed 4 bases from V and 16 bases from J; junction bases left unmatched: 8. The CDR3 length is 12 residues. The CDR3 nucleotides are TGTGCCAGCAGCTCTAGCGGGACTAGTAAATTCTTC. It translates to CASSSSGTSKFF.

The chain carries TRBV4-2 and TRBJ2-2, with 11 bases aligning to TRBD2. From germline, CDR1 is LGHNA and CDR2 YNFKEQ. Trimming cost V 6 bases and J 3 bases; bases outside gene matches: 9. This CDR3 has 17 residues. In DNA, the CDR3 is TGTGCCAGCAGTCCGCCCGGGACTAGCGGATACACCGGGGAGCTGTTTTTT. Protein product: CASSPPGTSGYTGELFF.

The chain combines TRBV6-6 with TRBJ1-4, with unresolved D. With 5 bases removed from V and 0 bases from J, the gap between germline ends came to 10 bases. This CDR3 region has 15 residues. Per the germline V gene, CDR1 is MNHNY and CDR2 is SVGAGI (reference sequence). The CDR3 region has the DNA TGTGCCAGCAGTCCCGAGGGTGCAACTAATGAAAAACTGTTTTTT. Its translation is CASSPEGATNEKLFF.

This clone appeared once. The chain carries TRBV7-9 and TRBJ2-1; D gene unclear. V was trimmed by 2 bases and J by 0 bases, leaving 11 bases between them. Per germline, CDR1 SEHNR and CDR2 FQNEAQ (reference sequence). CDR3 length: 16 amino acids. CDR3 DNA: TGTGCCAGCAGCTTAACTGGCGCCCGCTCCTACAATGAGCAGTTCTTC. It translates to CASSLTGARSYNEQFF.

The rearrangement links TRBV18 to TRBJ1-1; no clear D gene. The V and J ends lost 5 bases and 1 base respectively, with 8 bases between them. The CDR3 consists of 13 residues. CDR1 KGHSH and CDR2 LQKENI come from the germline V gene. The CDR3 loop reads CASSSGRNTEAFF. CDR3 DNA sequence: TGTGCCAGCTCATCCGGACGGAACACTGAAGCTTTCTTT. Supplemented by reference TRBV18 and TRBJ1-1, the full variable domain reads NAGVMQNPRHLVRRRGQEARLRCSPMKGHSHVYWYRQLPEEGLKFMVYLQKENIIDESGMPKERFSAEFPKEGPSILRIQQVVRGDSAAYFCASSSGRNTEAFFGQGTRLTVV.

V gene TRBV9 combines with J gene TRBJ2-3, with TRBD2 identical over 13 bases. Germline V gene data show CDR1 as SGDLS and CDR2 as YYNGEE. CDR3 length equals 16 residues. Trimming removed 4 bases from V and 5 bases from J; junction bases left unmatched: 7. CDR3 residues: CASSPRTSGSEDTQYF. CDR3 DNA sequence: TGTGCCAGCAGCCCCCGGACTAGCGGGAGTGAAGATACGCAGTATTTT.

The genes are TRBV2 and TRBJ1-2; D might be TRBD1 (5 bases). Germline values: CDR1 SNHLY, CDR2 FYNNEI. The CDR3 sequence is 14 residues long. The V end was cut by 6 bases, the J end by 8 bases, with 19 bases between. CDR3 nucleotides: TGTGCCAGCAGCATACGCCAGGGACTAGACGGCTACACCTTC. Protein product: CASSIRQGLDGYTF.

This clone was found once. This rearrangement joins TRBV27 to TRBJ2-5; a possible D gene is TRBD2 (5 bases). V was trimmed by 6 bases and J by 5 bases, leaving 13 bases between them. From germline, CDR1 is MNHEY and CDR2 SMNVEV (reference sequence). The length of the CDR3 is 13 residues. Here the CDR3 reads CASSEGGGETQYF. The CDR3 nucleotides are TGTGCCAGCAGCGAGGGTGGTGGGGAGACCCAGTACTTC.

This chain connects TRBV7-8 to TRBJ2-3, with 7 nucleotides matching TRBD2. With 2 bases clipped from V and 3 bases from J, the junction kept 8 bases outside the gene matches. The CDR3 has 16 amino acids. Germline V gives CDR1 SGHVS, CDR2 FQNEAQ. The CDR3 coding sequence is TGTGCCAGCAGCTTACATCTCGGGGGGAGGACAGATACGCAGTATTTT. Translating gives CASSLHLGGRTDTQYF.